Here is one T cell receptor beta chain with its context. The PCR made use of 60 Vbeta and 13 Jbeta primers. Libraries were prepared by immunoSEQ multiplex PCR; TCRdb keeps only in-frame clonotypes and omits some of them. The sample contains approximately 190,000 clones, 78% of which appear only once. These data are taken from a study of cytomegalovirus exposure and HLA in healthy donors. There are 17 residues in the CDR3. The sample taken for sequencing was PBMCs. This chain links TRBV1 with TRBJ2-1; TRBD2 was called by the table and not checked on the DNA. TRBV1 is shown as a pseudogene. This sequence originates from a woman in her twenties or thirties in good health and CMV-seropositive. CDR3 in amino acids: CTSSLLAGGLSYNEQFF. The CDR3, as DNA: TGCACCAGCAGTCTACTAGCGGGGGGTTTGTCCTACAATGAGCAGTTCTTC.